A single sample gave rise to the 10 T cell receptor beta chains below, sequenced in a study of tumor-infiltrating lymphocytes in primary liver carcinoma. TCR beta cDNA was made from 450 to 500 ng total RNA with a constant-region primer. Library construction for TCR beta comprised three nested multiplex PCR rounds performed with slightly modified ARM-PCR. TRBV1-TRBV30 forward and Cbeta reverse primers drove the first two roughly 10-cycle rounds. TCRdb re-called the multiplex PCR reads with MiXCR, one entry per CDR3 protein. The table records roughly 120,000 distinct CDR3 sequences, approximately 64% of them present only once. Between about 18 and 33 mg of unsorted bulk tissue served as the source from which RNA and DNA were co-extracted. The sample comprised liver tumor tissue from sampling region 3. Specified subset: tumor region T3, left-lateral pole. These receptors all come from an older woman with primary liver carcinoma and hepatitis B virus infection.

This clonotype was found many times. The chain joins TRBV6-1 to TRBJ1-5; D remains ambiguous. This CDR3 has 13 amino acids. Germline V gene data show CDR1 as MNHNS and CDR2 as SASEGT. Trimming removed 3 bases from V and 9 bases from J, with 12 bases in between. The CDR3 nucleotides are TGTGCCAGCAGTGATATCGAGGCGCGGCCCCAGCATTTT. Protein sequence: CASSDIEARPQHF.

On this clonotype: No conserved phenylalanine or tryptophan is present at the end of the CDR3, so a read error is the likely explanation. V is TRBV29-1 and J is TRBJ1-5; the match to TRBD1 covers 8 bases. The CDR3 loop spans 14 amino acids. Germline CDR1 reads SQVTM; CDR2 reads ANQGSEA. This chain's CDR3 is CSVQDRGYNQPQHL. The CDR3 DNA sequence: TGCAGCGTCCAAGACAGGGGATACAATCAGCCACAGCATCTT.

Note on this clonotype: With a much larger clone just one base away, this may be a read error. Here the CDR3 omits its conserved ending phenylalanine or tryptophan, so a read error is the likely source. The V call is TRBV29-1, the J call TRBJ2-5, with 8 bases identical to TRBD2. CDR3 length: 13 amino acids. With 7 bases clipped from V and 3 bases from J, the junction kept 7 bases outside the gene matches. Germline loops: CDR1 SQVTM, CDR2 ANQGSEA. DNA of the CDR3: TGCAGCGCCGGGGGGGGGCAGGAAGAGACCCAGTACCTC. Encoded protein: CSAGGGQEETQYL.

This clonotype was observed at least ten times. V is TRBV4-1 and J is TRBJ2-5; D is uncertain. V lost 4 bases and J lost 1, with 10 bases in between. CDR1 is MGHRA and CDR2 is YSYEKL in the germline V gene. The CDR3 length is 14 residues. CDR3 sequence reads: CASSPGSSQETQYF. CDR3 sequence (DNA): TGCGCCAGCAGCCCCGGGTCCAGCCAAGAGACCCAGTACTTC.

Of note for this clonotype: Since no conserved phenylalanine or tryptophan closes the CDR3, a read error is the likely cause. This chain uses TRBV30 with TRBJ1-2, with 8 nucleotides matching TRBD1. Germline CDR1 and CDR2: GTSNPN and SVGIG (reference sequence). The ends lost 3 bases at V and 6 bases at J; junction bases unmatched: 6. This CDR3 has 13 residues. For the CDR3, the DNA is TGTGCCTGGAGGCGGGACAGGTTGGATGGCTACACCCTC. This translates into CAWRRDRLDGYTL.

This chain joins TRBV7-8 and TRBJ2-7; D not certain. Deletions cut 1 base from V and 3 bases from J, with 7 bases between. The CDR3 covers 13 residues. The germline V gene encodes CDR1 SGHVS and CDR2 FQNEAQ. The CDR3 DNA reads TGTGCCAGCAGCTTAGGTTTGGGCTACGAGCAGTACTTC. Protein: CASSLGLGYEQYF.

This clonotype was recorded at least ten times. This rearrangement joins TRBV6-1 to TRBJ2-3, with 7 bases aligning to TRBD2. CDR1 is MNHNS, CDR2 SASEGT, per germline. The junction had 8 bases not matched to a gene; V was cut back by 7 bases and J by 1 base. This CDR3 spans 15 amino acids. This chain's CDR3 is CASTLTSSRTDTQYF. In DNA form, the CDR3 reads TGTGCCAGCACTCTGACTAGCTCCCGCACAGATACGCAGTATTTT.

This clonotype was detected only once. A junction end diverges from the germline sequence, so it may reflect a read error. The chain links TRBV11-2 to TRBJ2-1; D is uncertain. The CDR3 sequence is 15 residues long. Germline loops: CDR1 SGHAT, CDR2 FQNNGV. CDR3 region: CASIVGITAYNEQFF. For the CDR3, the DNA is TGTGCCAGCATCGTAGGCATTACAGCCTACAATGAGCAGTTCTTT.

Note on this clonotype: Without the conserved terminal phenylalanine or tryptophan, this CDR3 likely stems from a read error. The chain uses TRBV7-3 and TRBJ2-1; 11 bases match TRBD2. Germline assignment: CDR1 SGHTA and CDR2 FQGTGA. V was pared by 3 bases and J by 4 bases, with 2 bases of the junction left unmatched. CDR3 length: 15 amino acids. The CDR3 is CASSFSGREYNEQFL. As DNA, the CDR3 is TGTGCCAGCAGCTTTAGCGGGAGGGAATACAATGAGCAGTTCCTC.

The chain combines TRBV12-3 or TRBV12-4 with TRBJ1-5; D is unclear. CDR3 length equals 14 residues. Deletions cut 3 bases from V and 11 bases from J, with 17 bases between. The CDR3 protein is CASSFTWRSGAQHF. DNA for the CDR3: TGTGCCAGCAGTTTTACATGGAGATCAGGAGCCCAGCATTTT.